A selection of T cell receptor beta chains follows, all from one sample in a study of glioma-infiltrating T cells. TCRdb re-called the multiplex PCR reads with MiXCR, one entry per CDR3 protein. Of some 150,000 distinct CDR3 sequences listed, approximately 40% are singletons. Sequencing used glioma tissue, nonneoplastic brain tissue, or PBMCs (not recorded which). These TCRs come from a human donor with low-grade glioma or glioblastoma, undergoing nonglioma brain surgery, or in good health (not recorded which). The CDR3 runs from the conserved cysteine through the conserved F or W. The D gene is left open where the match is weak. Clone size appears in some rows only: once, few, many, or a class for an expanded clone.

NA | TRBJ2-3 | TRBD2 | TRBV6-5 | CASSYKAGGSTDTQYF | TGTGCCAGCAGTTATAAGGCGGGAGGCTCCACAGATACGCAGTATTTT
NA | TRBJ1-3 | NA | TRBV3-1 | CASSQDSWVSGNTIYF | TGTGCCAGCAGCCAAGATTCGTGGGTCAGTGGAAACACCATATATTTT
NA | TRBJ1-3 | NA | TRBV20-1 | CSARWGDRNTIYF | TGCAGTGCTAGGTGGGGAGATAGGAACACCATATATTTT
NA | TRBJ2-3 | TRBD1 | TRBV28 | CASSSLGTGDDTQYF | TGTGCCAGCAGTTCCCTCGGGACAGGGGATGATACGCAGTATTTT
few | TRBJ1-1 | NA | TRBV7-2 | CASSPPLTKEAFF | TGTGCCAGCAGCCCCCCCCTGACAAAAGAAGCTTTCTTT
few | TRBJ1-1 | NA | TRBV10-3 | CAISEGALNTEAFF | TGTGCCATCAGTGAGGGGGCATTGAACACTGAAGCTTTCTTT
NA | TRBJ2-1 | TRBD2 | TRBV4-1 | CASSQTSGSYNEQFF | TGCGCCAGCAGCCAGACTAGCGGGTCCTACAATGAGCAGTTCTTC
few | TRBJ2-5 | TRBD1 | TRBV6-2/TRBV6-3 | CASRRGQIETQYF | TGTGCCAGCAGAAGGGGACAGATTGAGACCCAGTACTTC
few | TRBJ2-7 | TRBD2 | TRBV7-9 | CASSLGRGLAGGGYEQYF | TGTGCCAGCAGCTTAGGTCGAGGACTAGCGGGAGGCGGGTACGAGCAGTACTTC
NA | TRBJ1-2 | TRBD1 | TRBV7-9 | CASSFAGQDHF | TGTGCCAGCAGCTTCGCGGGACAGGACCATTTC
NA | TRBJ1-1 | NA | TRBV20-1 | CSARGGAGSGEAFF | TGCAGTGCTAGGGGTGGGGCAGGGTCGGGTGAAGCTTTCTTT
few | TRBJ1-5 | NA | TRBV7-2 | CASSLVGQSNQPQHF | TGTGCCAGCAGCTTAGTGGGTCAGAGCAATCAGCCCCAGCATTTT
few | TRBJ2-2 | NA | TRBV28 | CASIDSRTGELFF | TGTGCCAGCATTGACAGCCGCACCGGGGAGCTGTTTTTT